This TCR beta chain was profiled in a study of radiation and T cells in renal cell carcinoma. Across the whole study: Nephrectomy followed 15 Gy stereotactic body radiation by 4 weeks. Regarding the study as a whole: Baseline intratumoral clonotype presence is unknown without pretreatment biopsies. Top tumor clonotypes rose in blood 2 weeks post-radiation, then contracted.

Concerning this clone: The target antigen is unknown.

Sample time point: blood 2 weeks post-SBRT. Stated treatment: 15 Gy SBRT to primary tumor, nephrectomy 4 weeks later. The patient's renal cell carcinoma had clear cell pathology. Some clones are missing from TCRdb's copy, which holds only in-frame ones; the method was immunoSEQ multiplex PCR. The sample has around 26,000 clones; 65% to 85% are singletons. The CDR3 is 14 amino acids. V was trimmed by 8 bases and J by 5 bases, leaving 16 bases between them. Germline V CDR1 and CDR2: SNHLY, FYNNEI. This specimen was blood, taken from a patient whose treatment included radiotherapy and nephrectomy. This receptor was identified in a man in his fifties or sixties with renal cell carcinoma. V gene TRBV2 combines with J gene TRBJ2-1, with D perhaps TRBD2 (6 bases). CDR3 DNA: TGTGCCAGCGGGGAGACTAGTATCGACAATGAGCAGTTCTTC. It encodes CASGETSIDNEQFF.